This TCR beta chain was sequenced during a study of Ad26.COV2.S vaccination and SARS-CoV-2 variants. Produced via immunoSEQ multiplex PCR; TCRdb's table is partial and in-frame only. The sample consists of roughly 460,000 clones, roughly nine tenths of them appearing once. Treatment of the sample: about 20 received Ad26.COV2.S at low or high dose, single or two shots; a few received placebo; per-sample allocation not given. Material that was analyzed had been drawn on day 63 after the first vaccine or placebo injection. This clone was seen just once. Germline CDR1 reads MNHEY; CDR2 reads SVGAGI. This CDR3 spans 13 amino acids. V was cut by 5 bases and J by 5 bases, with 12 bases left in between.

The TCR was taken from a person between 18 and 59 years old who received the Ad26.COV2.S COVID-19 vaccine or a placebo. The V call is TRBV6-5, the J call TRBJ2-5; the D is unclear. Source: peripheral blood, taken in a trial of Ad26.COV2.S vaccine versus placebo. CDR3 residues: CASSRLPLETQYF. DNA of the CDR3: TGTGCCAGCAGTAGGCTACCACTTGAGACCCAGTACTTC.